Each of the 28 T cell receptor beta chains below was sequenced from the same sample in a study of T cells in Graves' hyperthyroidism and ophthalmopathy. TCR beta CDR3 regions were amplified from RNA transcripts. In the first-round RT-PCR of the TCR CDR3, the HTBI primer set was used. TCRdb itself ran the multiplex PCR reads through MiXCR, one entry per CDR3 protein. The table includes roughly 560,000 distinct CDR3 sequences, under 15% detected once. Sequencing used blood. The source is a woman in her 40s with Graves' ophthalmopathy.

This clonotype was seen many times. The genes are TRBV12-3 or TRBV12-4 and TRBJ2-2; TRBD1 is a possible D gene (6 bases). The CDR3 is made up of 14 amino acids. V lost 3 bases, J lost 3 bases, and 8 bases lay in between. This CDR3 is CASSLTGHTGELFF. The CDR3 DNA reads TGTGCCAGCAGTTTGACAGGTCACACCGGGGAGCTGTTTTTT.

This clonotype has at least ten counts. Given the absence of the conserved phenylalanine or tryptophan at the CDR3 end, a read error is likely. This sequence joins TRBV6-5 and TRBJ1-5; 7 nucleotides match TRBD1. Germline lookup yields CDR1 MNHEY and CDR2 SVGAGI. The CDR3 is 15 amino acids. The V and J ends lost 6 bases and 4 bases, in that order; junction bases with no gene match: 9. CDR3 bases: TGTGCCAGCAGACTCGGGACAGTCTTTAATCAGCCCCAGCATTCT. Amino acid sequence: CASRLGTVFNQPQHS.

This clonotype was counted at least ten times. The chain uses TRBV2 and TRBJ1-2, with D hard to call. V was pared by 5 bases and J by 1 base, with 11 bases between. Germline V CDR1 and CDR2: SNHLY, FYNNEI. The CDR3 loop spans 14 amino acids. CDR3 nucleotides: TGTGCCAGCAGTATCGGATCACTTAACTATGGCTACACCTTC. It codes for CASSIGSLNYGYTF.

J is TRBJ1-3 and V is TRBV6-2 or TRBV6-3; TRBD1 matches 9 bases. The ends lost 5 bases at V and 7 bases at J; junction bases unmatched: 12. The CDR3 contains 16 residues. Germline lookup yields CDR1 MNHEY and CDR2 SVGEGT. CDR3 sequence (DNA): TGTGCCAGCAGTGGTTGGACAGGGGAACGATTGAACACCATATATTTT. This sequence encodes CASSGWTGERLNTIYF.

On this clonotype: The CDR3 carries no conserved terminal phenylalanine or tryptophan, so it likely arises from a read error. This rearrangement joins TRBV28 to TRBJ2-7; D tentatively fits TRBD1 or TRBD2 (5 bases each). V dropped 6 bases and J dropped 7 bases, with 13 bases sitting between them. This CDR3 has 12 residues. Germline CDR1 reads MDHEN; CDR2 reads SYDVKM. This CDR3 reads CASRGTVWEQYL. CDR3 in DNA: TGTGCCAGCAGGGGGACGGTTTGGGAGCAGTACCTC.

This clonotype was detected many times. V and J are TRBV11-2 and TRBJ2-5; the match to TRBD1 covers 9 bases. The length of the CDR3 is 15 residues. Germline V gene data show CDR1 as SGHAT and CDR2 as FQNNGV. The trim removed 6 bases at V and 5 bases at J, leaving 10 bases unmatched. CDR3 protein: CASSPGTGIAETQYF. The CDR3 DNA sequence: TGTGCCAGCAGTCCCGGGACAGGGATTGCGGAGACCCAGTACTTC.

The chain has TRBV5-1 and TRBJ2-7; D possibly corresponds to TRBD1 (7 bases). Trimming removed 4 bases from V and 1 base from J, with 18 bases in between. The germline V gene encodes CDR1 SGHRS and CDR2 YFSETQ. The CDR3 length is 16 residues. In DNA, the CDR3 is TGCGCCAGCAGCCCCTCGGGGTCAGGGGGGTCCTACGAGCAGTACTTC. Translation: CASSPSGSGGSYEQYF.

This clonotype was counted only a few times. In nucleotides, the CDR3 is TGTGCCTGGAGCGCGTCGGACGTTAGAAACTATGGCTACACCTTC. Its protein product is CAWSASDVRNYGYTF. The V gene is TRBV30, the J gene TRBJ1-2; D remains unclear. Germline loops: CDR1 GTSNPN, CDR2 SVGIG (reference sequence). There are 15 residues in the CDR3. V dropped 3 bases and J dropped 2 bases, with 16 bases sitting between them.

This clonotype was observed a single time. The V gene is TRBV9, the J gene TRBJ1-3; TRBD1 is a possible D gene (6 bases). Germline V gene lookup returns CDR1 SGDLS and CDR2 YYNGEE. The V and J ends lost 4 bases and 4 bases respectively, with 15 bases between them. This CDR3 comprises 15 residues. The CDR3 nucleotides read TGTGCCAGCAGCCCCCACAGGGATGAGGGAAACACCATATATTTT. It yields the protein CASSPHRDEGNTIYF.

This clonotype was picked up a small number of times. The chain links TRBV7-2 to TRBJ2-5, with 7 bases aligning to TRBD2. Germline lookup yields CDR1 SGHTA and CDR2 FQGNSA. The CDR3 runs 15 residues. V gave up 2 bases and J gave up 5 bases; unmatched junction bases: 8. The CDR3 nucleotides are TGTGCCAGCAGCTTACTAGGCGGGAGCCGGGAGACCCAGTACTTC. Its translation: CASSLLGGSRETQYF.

In nucleotides, the CDR3 is TGTGCCAGCAGCTTAGTCAGGGGTGGGGCAAGACCTGAAGCTTTCTTT. This encodes CASSLVRGGARPEAFF. This chain uses TRBV11-1 with TRBJ1-1, with a tentative D call TRBD1 (6 bases). The CDR3 is 16 residues long. V was cut by 1 base and J by 6 bases, with 18 bases left in between. The germline V gene encodes CDR1 SGHAT and CDR2 FQDESV (reference sequence).

This clonotype was seen many times. This chain connects TRBV20-1 to TRBJ2-4; the D is unclear. Trimming removed 3 bases at V and 0 bases at J, with 12 bases between. Germline-derived CDR1 and CDR2 are DFQATT and SNEGSKA (reference sequence). There are 15 residues in the CDR3. CDR3 amino acids: CSARGQDEAKNIQYF. The CDR3 region has the DNA TGCAGTGCTAGGGGTCAGGACGAAGCCAAAAACATTCAGTACTTC.

This clonotype was seen repeatedly, ten times or more. This chain uses TRBV15 with TRBJ2-7, with 8 bases matching TRBD2. The CDR3 totals 15 residues. Germline values: CDR1 LNHNV, CDR2 YYDKDF (reference sequence). J lost 2 bases, V lost 4 bases, and 7 bases had no gene match. The CDR3 DNA reads TGTGCCACCAGCACACACACTAGCGGCCCCTACGAGCAGTACTTC. As protein: CATSTHTSGPYEQYF.

This clonotype appeared a few times. The rearrangement joins TRBV11-2 to TRBJ2-1; D is ambiguous. The germline V gene encodes CDR1 SGHAT and CDR2 FQNNGV. Trimming removed 5 bases at V and 5 bases at J, with 16 bases between. CDR3 length: 15 amino acids. CDR3 nucleotide sequence: TGTGCCAGCAGCCACACAGAGTATCCTCACAATGAGCAGTTCTTC. Its translation: CASSHTEYPHNEQFF. Full variable domain (remainder filled in from reference TRBV11-2 and TRBJ2-1): EAGVAQSPRYKIIEKRQSVAFWCNPISGHATLYWYQQILGQGPKLLIQFQNNGVVDDSQLPKDRFSAERLKGVDSTLKIQPAKLEDSAVYLCASSHTEYPHNEQFFGPGTRLTVL.

There are many counts of this clonotype. This chain connects TRBV12-3 or TRBV12-4 to TRBJ2-7, with 10 bases aligning to TRBD2. This CDR3 comprises 15 residues. V shed 1 base and J 6 bases; nucleotides not matched to a gene: 6. CDR3 sequence (DNA): TGTGCCAGCAGTTTAGGTTCTAGCGGGAGAGGCGAGCAGTACTTC. Translation gives CASSLGSSGRGEQYF.

V usage is TRBV5-1 and J usage is TRBJ2-5, with TRBD2 as a possible D gene (5 bases). This CDR3 has 12 residues. CDR1 and CDR2 from the germline V gene are SGHRS and YFSETQ. V dropped 7 bases and J dropped 2 bases, with 9 bases sitting between them. CDR3 sequence: CASCSEQETQYF. The CDR3 nucleotides are TGCGCCAGCTGTAGCGAACAAGAGACCCAGTACTTC.

At least ten counts were recorded for this clonotype. This chain links TRBV27 with TRBJ1-2; 7 bases map to TRBD1. V shed 6 bases and J 1 base; nucleotides not matched to a gene: 2. This CDR3 region has 13 residues. Germline assignment: CDR1 MNHEY and CDR2 SMNVEV (reference sequence). The CDR3 reads CASRTGNNYGYTF. For the CDR3, the DNA is TGTGCCAGCAGGACAGGGAATAACTATGGCTACACCTTC.

This clonotype was seen at least ten times. V usage is TRBV24-1 and J usage is TRBJ2-3, with 7 bases lining up with TRBD2. The J segment lost 3 bases and the V segment lost 3 bases, leaving 5 bases of the junction unmatched. The CDR3 has 15 amino acids. CDR1 is KGHDR and CDR2 is SFDVKD in the germline V gene. The CDR3 spells CATSDRDYPTDTQYF. Here the CDR3 DNA reads TGTGCCACCAGTGATAGGGACTACCCAACAGATACGCAGTATTTT.

This clonotype came up many times. The CDR3 protein is CSATRQALDNQPQHF. DNA of the CDR3: TGCAGTGCTACAAGACAGGCGCTCGACAATCAGCCCCAGCATTTT. V is TRBV20-1 and J is TRBJ1-5; a weak D match, TRBD1 (6 bases). Trimming took off 4 bases at V and 3 bases at J, with 16 bases between the two ends. Per germline, CDR1 DFQATT and CDR2 SNEGSKA (reference sequence). CDR3 length: 15 residues.

This chain uses TRBV29-1 with TRBJ1-5; D perhaps matches TRBD1 (5 bases). Germline lookup yields CDR1 SQVTM and CDR2 ANQGSEA. Deletions cut 4 bases from V and 9 bases from J, with 16 bases between. CDR3 length: 13 amino acids. CDR3: CSVAADSSGPQHF. CDR3 bases: TGCAGCGTTGCCGCAGACAGTTCAGGGCCCCAGCATTTT.

The sample holds many counts of this clonotype. The chain uses TRBV6-1 and TRBJ2-7, with D possibly TRBD2 on 6 matching bases. Trimming took 6 bases from V and 6 from J, leaving 24 bases between them. The CDR3 is 16 residues long. Germline V gene lookup returns CDR1 MNHNS and CDR2 SASEGT. In DNA, the CDR3 is TGTGCCAGCAGGGTATATGGAGGGAGCGCCTTCGGCGAGCAGTACTTC. Encoded protein: CASRVYGGSAFGEQYF.

This clonotype has at least ten counts. This chain connects TRBV27 to TRBJ2-6; TRBD1 aligns across 7 bases. This CDR3 region has 19 residues. Germline trimming cut 4 bases from V and 0 bases from J; bases unmatched to any gene: 12. Germline-derived CDR1 and CDR2 are MNHEY and SMNVEV (reference sequence). The CDR3 DNA is TGTGCCAGCAGTTCGATCTTCGGACAGGCTGGCTCTGGGGCCAACGTCCTGACTTTC. Its protein product is CASSSIFGQAGSGANVLTF.

This clonotype was seen ten or more times. This rearrangement joins TRBV29-1 to TRBJ2-7; perhaps TRBD2 as D (5 bases). The CDR3 is made up of 14 amino acids. The germline V gene encodes CDR1 SQVTM and CDR2 ANQGSEA. V lost 3 bases, J lost 0 bases, and 12 bases lay in between. The CDR3 sequence is CSVEEADNSYEQYF. DNA for the CDR3: TGCAGCGTTGAGGAAGCGGATAACTCCTACGAGCAGTACTTC.

This clonotype was recorded at least ten times. The chain combines TRBV7-9 with TRBJ2-5, with 8 bases matching TRBD2. Germline V CDR1 and CDR2: SEHNR, FQNEAQ (reference sequence). Trimming took 1 base from V and 0 from J; bases not matched to a gene: 4. The CDR3 covers 16 residues. CDR3: CASSLGGAGDQETQYF. The CDR3, as DNA: TGTGCCAGCAGCTTAGGAGGAGCGGGAGACCAAGAGACCCAGTACTTC.

This clonotype was seen repeatedly, ten times or more. The chain has TRBV24-1 and TRBJ2-7, with D possibly being TRBD2 (6 bases). Deletions cut 12 bases from V and 2 bases from J, with 19 bases between. The CDR3 runs to 14 residues. Germline CDR1 KGHDR, CDR2 SFDVKD. The CDR3 DNA is TGTGCCCCGATCCCCGAGGGGAGGACCTACGAGCAGTACTTC. Protein: CAPIPEGRTYEQYF.

This clonotype appeared many times. The chain carries TRBV6-5 and TRBJ2-5; D gene uncertain. The CDR3 totals 14 residues. V gave up 0 bases and J gave up 1 base, with 6 bases separating them. Germline-derived CDR1 and CDR2 are MNHEY and SVGAGI. This chain's CDR3 is CASSYSHFQETQYF. DNA for the CDR3: TGTGCCAGCAGTTACTCCCACTTCCAAGAGACCCAGTACTTC.

The sample holds a few counts of this clonotype. J is TRBJ2-2 and V is TRBV28; tentative D call: TRBD1 (6 bases). V dropped 6 bases and J dropped 4 bases, with 9 bases sitting between them. CDR1 and CDR2 (germline): MDHEN, SYDVKM. The CDR3 length is 13 residues. CDR3 in amino acids: CASRPQGTGELFF. The CDR3 region has the DNA TGTGCCAGCAGACCACAGGGCACCGGGGAGCTGTTTTTT.

This clonotype has at least ten counts. The chain links TRBV15 to TRBJ1-1; D may be TRBD1 (6 bases). V gave up 1 base and J gave up 4 bases, with 10 bases separating them. This CDR3 has 14 amino acids. CDR1 is LNHNV, CDR2 YYDKDF, per germline (reference sequence). The DNA for the CDR3 is TGTGCCACCAGCAGAGGACAGGCCATCACTGAAGCTTTCTTT. Translated: CATSRGQAITEAFF.